This T cell receptor (beta chain) was documented in a study of blood T cell repertoires in COVID-19. On the study more broadly: Acute-phase and convalescent COVID-19 samples originated in the United States, Italy and Spain.

V was trimmed by 6 bases and J by 0 bases, leaving 8 bases between them. Looked up from germline, CDR1 is MDHEN and CDR2 is SYDVKM. This CDR3 comprises 13 residues. Clones were sequenced by immunoSEQ multiplex PCR, and TCRdb holds only the in-frame ones, with some missing. The table has 360,000 or so clones, roughly 90% seen once. The sequencing sample was made of peripheral blood. The chain combines TRBV28 with TRBJ1-2; maybe TRBD1 (6 bases). This clonotype was obtained from a man between 18 and 35 years old with active or convalescent COVID-19. CDR3: CASSEGANYGYTF. The CDR3 bases are TGTGCCAGCAGCGAGGGGGCTAACTATGGCTACACCTTC.